The rows below give T cell receptor beta chains drawn from one sample of a study of shared clonotypes between healthy human individuals. Libraries were prepared by immunoSEQ multiplex PCR; TCRdb keeps only in-frame clonotypes and omits some of them. The table includes hundreds of thousands of clones, 90% to 97% detected once. Source material: naive CD8+ T cells sorted from blood. The receptors shown here come from a man aged 25-40 years in good health. The CDR3 runs from the conserved cysteine through the conserved F or W.

v_gene: TRBV5-1; j_gene: TRBJ2-1; CDR3aa: CASSPGLAGGNHNEQFF
v_gene: TRBV29-1; j_gene: TRBJ2-2; CDR3aa: CSALAGGLTGELFF
v_gene: TRBV7-9; j_gene: TRBJ1-5; CDR3aa: CASSLRGDSNQPQHF
v_gene: TRBV7-9; j_gene: TRBJ2-7; CDR3aa: CASSLFDRGLDEQYF
v_gene: TRBV7-9; j_gene: TRBJ2-1; CDR3aa: CASSYRDTYDNEQFF
v_gene: TRBV7-9; j_gene: TRBJ2-7; CDR3aa: CASSLASGSTYEQYF
v_gene: TRBV29-1; j_gene: TRBJ1-5; CDR3aa: CSPAFPGQGSNQPQHF
v_gene: TRBV7-9; j_gene: TRBJ2-5; CDR3aa: CASSSYLAGEEKETQYF
v_gene: TRBV27; j_gene: TRBJ2-7; CDR3aa: CASSLSEGATYEQYF
v_gene: TRBV30; j_gene: TRBJ2-7; CDR3aa: CAWTRTSGKGEQYF
v_gene: TRBV5-1; j_gene: TRBJ1-1; CDR3aa: CASMQDDMNTEAFF
v_gene: TRBV11-2; j_gene: TRBJ2-1; CDR3aa: CASSVSAGGLYEQFF
v_gene: TRBV6-5; j_gene: TRBJ1-2; CDR3aa: CASSYSLTETNYGYTF
v_gene: TRBV4-1; j_gene: TRBJ2-2; CDR3aa: CASSQISPGELFF
v_gene: TRBV9; j_gene: TRBJ2-3; CDR3aa: CASSAGGQGADTQYF
v_gene: TRBV28; j_gene: TRBJ2-7; CDR3aa: CASSLGDSYEQYF
v_gene: TRBV5-1; j_gene: TRBJ2-7; CDR3aa: CASSFTGSHSYEQYF
v_gene: TRBV19; j_gene: TRBJ1-5; CDR3aa: CASSIFPGQLNQPQHF
v_gene: TRBV10-2; j_gene: TRBJ1-5; CDR3aa: CASSDMSVQPQHF
v_gene: TRBV5-4; j_gene: TRBJ2-1; CDR3aa: CASSLNNEQFF
v_gene: TRBV7-9; j_gene: TRBJ2-2; CDR3aa: CASSPRDSRNGELFF
v_gene: TRBV6-6; j_gene: TRBJ2-2; CDR3aa: CASKSDLDRPGELFF
v_gene: TRBV10-1; j_gene: TRBJ2-7; CDR3aa: CASSPRGQGPLEQYF
v_gene: TRBV6-4; j_gene: TRBJ2-1; CDR3aa: CASSDSNLNEQFF
v_gene: TRBV7-9; j_gene: TRBJ1-2; CDR3aa: CASSLRGVEGLYGYTF
v_gene: TRBV4-2; j_gene: TRBJ2-7; CDR3aa: CASSQDPASGTGEQYF
v_gene: TRBV6-5; j_gene: TRBJ1-2; CDR3aa: CASSYGIGPFGGYTF
v_gene: TRBV6-5; j_gene: TRBJ2-4; CDR3aa: CATQYGHIQYF
v_gene: TRBV5-5; j_gene: TRBJ2-2; CDR3aa: CASSDSTDGLAGRGAVF
v_gene: TRBV7-9; j_gene: TRBJ2-2; CDR3aa: CASSSPPRVNTGELFF
v_gene: TRBV7-9; j_gene: TRBJ2-1; CDR3aa: CASSLNHNEQFF
v_gene: TRBV6-5; j_gene: TRBJ1-5; CDR3aa: CASSYSAEDQPQHF
v_gene: TRBV28; j_gene: TRBJ2-3; CDR3aa: CASSLYYLRVTDTQYF
v_gene: TRBV11-2; j_gene: TRBJ2-5; CDR3aa: CASSLGLGRETQYF
v_gene: TRBV4-1; j_gene: TRBJ1-2; CDR3aa: CASRGRGAGLGGYTF
v_gene: TRBV27; j_gene: TRBJ1-2; CDR3aa: CASSSFWPPEDYGYTF
v_gene: TRBV6-1; j_gene: TRBJ2-1; CDR3aa: CASSEDGGEGEQFF
v_gene: TRBV7-2; j_gene: TRBJ2-1; CDR3aa: CASSFDGTSSYNEQFF
v_gene: TRBV11-2; j_gene: TRBJ1-1; CDR3aa: CASSSPDKNTEAFF
v_gene: TRBV11-2; j_gene: TRBJ2-7; CDR3aa: CASSPGTSGSYEQYF
v_gene: TRBV28; j_gene: TRBJ2-3; CDR3aa: CASKRQPKITSTDTQYF
v_gene: TRBV27; j_gene: TRBJ1-1; CDR3aa: CASRQQGRNTEAFF
v_gene: TRBV27; j_gene: TRBJ1-5; CDR3aa: CASSLASTNQPQHF
v_gene: TRBV4-3; j_gene: TRBJ2-1; CDR3aa: CASSQDRTWPYNEQFF
v_gene: TRBV29-1; j_gene: TRBJ2-7; CDR3aa: CSVLGGRDSYEQYF
v_gene: TRBV5-1; j_gene: TRBJ2-1; CDR3aa: CASSWGPQRGNEQFF
v_gene: TRBV4-3; j_gene: TRBJ2-1; CDR3aa: CASSQGLAGVNEQFF
v_gene: TRBV7-9; j_gene: TRBJ2-7; CDR3aa: CASSLHRTGVGNYEQYF
v_gene: TRBV27; j_gene: TRBJ2-1; CDR3aa: CASSQISGTTGREDSYNEQFF
v_gene: TRBV7-6; j_gene: TRBJ2-7; CDR3aa: CASSSLTGSSYEQYF
v_gene: TRBV7-9; j_gene: TRBJ1-5; CDR3aa: CASSHDRGGNQPQHF